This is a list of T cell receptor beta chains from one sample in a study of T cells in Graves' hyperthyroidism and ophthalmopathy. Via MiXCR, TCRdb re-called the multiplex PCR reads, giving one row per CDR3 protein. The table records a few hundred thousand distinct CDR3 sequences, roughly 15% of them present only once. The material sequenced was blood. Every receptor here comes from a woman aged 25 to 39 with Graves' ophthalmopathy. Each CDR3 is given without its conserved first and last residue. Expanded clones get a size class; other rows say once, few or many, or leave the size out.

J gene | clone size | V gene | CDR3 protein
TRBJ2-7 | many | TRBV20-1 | SAQSPGQGAIEQY
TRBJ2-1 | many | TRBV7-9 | ASSPYRGGAYQISYNEQF
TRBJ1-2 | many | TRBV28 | ASSPPQQSYGYT
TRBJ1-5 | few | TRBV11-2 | ASSLGVGVGSNQPQH
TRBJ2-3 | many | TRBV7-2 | ASSLVGGGTTDTQY
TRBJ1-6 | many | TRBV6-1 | ASTRRGSPGGSYNSPLH
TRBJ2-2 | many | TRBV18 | ASSLTRDGELF
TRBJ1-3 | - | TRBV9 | ASSVEAGANSGNTIY
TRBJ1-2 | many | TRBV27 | ASRGGENYGYT
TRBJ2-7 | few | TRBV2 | ASRSSGGSYEQY
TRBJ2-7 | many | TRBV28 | ASSKMFVQGSSEQY
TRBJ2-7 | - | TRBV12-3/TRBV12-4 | ASSLAGTGFYEQY
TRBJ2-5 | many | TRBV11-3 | ASSEQGAGQETQY
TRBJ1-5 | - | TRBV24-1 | ATAEALNQPQH
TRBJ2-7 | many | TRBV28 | ATRPLPKQSQEQY
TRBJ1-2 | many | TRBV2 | ASTDIANYGYT
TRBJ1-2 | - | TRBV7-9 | ASSLGTESNYGYT
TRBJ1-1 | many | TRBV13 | ASSPRRGSDTEAF
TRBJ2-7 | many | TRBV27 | ASSFAGARWHEQY
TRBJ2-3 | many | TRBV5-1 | ASSLELWGARTDTQY
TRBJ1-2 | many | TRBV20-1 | SARDLTYT
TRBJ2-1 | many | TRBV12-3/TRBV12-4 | ASSTLRLADGEQF
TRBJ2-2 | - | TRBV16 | ASSQNLDRKVF
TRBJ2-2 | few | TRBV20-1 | SAGRDKNTGELF
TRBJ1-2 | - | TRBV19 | ASSIRGQSNYGYT
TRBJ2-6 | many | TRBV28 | ASSLMGGVFSGANVLT
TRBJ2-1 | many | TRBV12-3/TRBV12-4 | ASSLAGEPYSEQF
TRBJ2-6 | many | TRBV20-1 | SAPDEPGANVLT
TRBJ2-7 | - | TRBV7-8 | ASSFPGRGSYEQC
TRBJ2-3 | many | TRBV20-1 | SAPGGAGLGTDTQY
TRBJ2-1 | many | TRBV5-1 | ASSLAPFLAGDEQF
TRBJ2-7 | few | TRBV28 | ASSSPRQGTIYEQY
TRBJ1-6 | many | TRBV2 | AGRVPSSPLH
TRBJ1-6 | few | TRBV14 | ASSQGGRRY
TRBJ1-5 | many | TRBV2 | ASSRGRDKNQPQH
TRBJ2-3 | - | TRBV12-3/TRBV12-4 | ASRAISDTQY
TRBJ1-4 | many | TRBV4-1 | ASSHPREQTDRAEKLF
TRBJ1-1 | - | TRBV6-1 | ASSPLGQATEAF
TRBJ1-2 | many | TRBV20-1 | SARSGPNFDGYT
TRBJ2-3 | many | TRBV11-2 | ASRSLVVADTQY
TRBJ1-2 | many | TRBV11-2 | ASSRDRGGGYT
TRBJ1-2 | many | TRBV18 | ASSGLGTDYGYT